This T cell receptor beta chain was recovered during a study of blood T cells in healthy people across ages. The CDR3 has 18 residues. V was trimmed by 5 bases and J by 5 bases, leaving 26 bases between them. Germline assignment: CDR1 SEHNR and CDR2 FQNEAQ (reference sequence). Next came a second PCR, run for about 6 to 11 cycles, which used a sample-barcoded 5' primer along with a J-beta primer mix. In TCRdb, the 5' RACE reads were re-called with MiXCR into one record per CDR3 protein. The profile shows 920,000 or so distinct CDR3 sequences, 40% to 45% of them singletons. The TCR was taken from a woman in her fifties or sixties in good health. The V gene is TRBV7-9, the J gene TRBJ2-3; D perhaps matches TRBD2 (6 bases). Sequencing was carried out using blood. The CDR3 sequence: CASSPPRRAGIRGDTQYF. The CDR3 region has the DNA TGTGCCAGCAGCCCACCCCGCCGGGCGGGGATTAGAGGAGATACGCAGTATTTT.